This T cell receptor beta chain appears in the sequencing data of a study of blood T cell repertoires in COVID-19. Background on the study: Researchers got acute and convalescent COVID-19 samples from the United States, Italy and Spain. T cells, B-cell-depleted T cells, or PBMCs supplied cDNA or gDNA.

This CDR3 contains 14 residues. Per the germline V gene, CDR1 is SGHNT and CDR2 is YYREEE (reference sequence). V was pared by 2 bases and J by 5 bases, with 1 base of the junction left unmatched. As processed by the authors: How many nucleated cells were present was estimated from reference gene primer amplification. The table came from immunoSEQ multiplex PCR; TCRdb's copy has only in-frame clones and leaves some out. V and J calls and clone size are given by that table; D and trimming were obtained from the DNA. The repertoire includes around 56,000 clones, around 86% of them detected once, and about 26% sits in the top ten.

This clonotype was sampled from a woman older than 75 with active or convalescent COVID-19. The chain has TRBV5-4 and TRBJ2-1; 10 nucleotides match TRBD2. The sample taken for sequencing was peripheral blood. The DNA of the CDR3 is TGTGCCAGCAGCTTAACTAGCGGGGACAATGAGCAGTTCTTC. It encodes CASSLTSGDNEQFF.